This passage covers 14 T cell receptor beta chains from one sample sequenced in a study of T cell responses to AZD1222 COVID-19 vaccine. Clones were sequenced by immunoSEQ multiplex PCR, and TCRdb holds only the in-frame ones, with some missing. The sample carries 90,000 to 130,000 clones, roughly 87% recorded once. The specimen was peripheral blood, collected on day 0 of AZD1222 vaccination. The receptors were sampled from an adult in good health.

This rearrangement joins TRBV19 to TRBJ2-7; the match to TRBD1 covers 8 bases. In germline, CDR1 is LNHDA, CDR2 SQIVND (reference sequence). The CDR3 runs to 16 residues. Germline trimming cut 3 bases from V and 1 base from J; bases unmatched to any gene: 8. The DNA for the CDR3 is TGTGCCAGTAGTATCTCATCGACAGGGGTTTCCTACGAGCAGTACTTC. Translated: CASSISSTGVSYEQYF.

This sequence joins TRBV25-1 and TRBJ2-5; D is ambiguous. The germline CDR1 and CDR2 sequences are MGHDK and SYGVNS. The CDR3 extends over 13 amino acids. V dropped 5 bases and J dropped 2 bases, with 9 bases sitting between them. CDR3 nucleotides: TGTGCCAGCAGTAGGGCAGATCAAGAGACCCAGTACTTC. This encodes CASSRADQETQYF.

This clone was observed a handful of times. The CDR3 spells CASSLQGSYEQYF. The CDR3 region has the DNA TGTGCCAGCAGCTTGCAGGGGTCCTACGAGCAGTACTTC. The chain links TRBV5-4 to TRBJ2-7, with D possibly matching TRBD1 (6 bases). CDR1 is SGHNT, CDR2 YYREEE, per germline (reference sequence). V was cut by 1 base and J by 1 base, with 6 bases left in between. The CDR3 extends over 13 amino acids.

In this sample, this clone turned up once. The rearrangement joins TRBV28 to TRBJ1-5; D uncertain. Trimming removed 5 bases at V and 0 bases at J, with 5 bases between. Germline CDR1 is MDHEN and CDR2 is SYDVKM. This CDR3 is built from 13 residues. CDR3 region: CASSRDSNQPQHF. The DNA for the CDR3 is TGTGCCAGCAGTCGGGATAGCAATCAGCCCCAGCATTTT.

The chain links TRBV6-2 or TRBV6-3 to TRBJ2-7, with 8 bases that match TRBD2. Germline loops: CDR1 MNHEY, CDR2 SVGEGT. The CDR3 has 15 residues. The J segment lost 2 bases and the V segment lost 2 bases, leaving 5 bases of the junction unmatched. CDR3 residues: CASSYRRGETYEQYF. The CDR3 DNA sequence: TGTGCCAGCAGTTACCGGCGGGGGGAAACCTACGAGCAGTACTTC.

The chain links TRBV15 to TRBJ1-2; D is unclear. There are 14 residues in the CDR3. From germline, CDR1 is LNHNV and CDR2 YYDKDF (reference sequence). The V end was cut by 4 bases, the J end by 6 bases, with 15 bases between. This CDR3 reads CATSKEPSLDGYTF. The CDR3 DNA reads TGTGCCACCAGCAAAGAGCCCTCCCTGGATGGCTACACCTTC.

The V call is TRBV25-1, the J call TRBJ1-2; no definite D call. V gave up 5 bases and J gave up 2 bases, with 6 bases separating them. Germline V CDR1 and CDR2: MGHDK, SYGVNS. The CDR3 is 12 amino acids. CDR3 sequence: CASSRGNYGYTF. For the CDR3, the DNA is TGTGCCAGCAGTCGCGGAAACTATGGCTACACCTTC.

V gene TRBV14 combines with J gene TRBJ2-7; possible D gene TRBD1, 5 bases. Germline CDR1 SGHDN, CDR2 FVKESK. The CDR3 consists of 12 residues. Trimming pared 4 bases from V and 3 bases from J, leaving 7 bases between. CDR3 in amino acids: CASSRDSYEQYF. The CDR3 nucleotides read TGTGCCAGCAGCCGAGACAGCTACGAGCAGTACTTC.

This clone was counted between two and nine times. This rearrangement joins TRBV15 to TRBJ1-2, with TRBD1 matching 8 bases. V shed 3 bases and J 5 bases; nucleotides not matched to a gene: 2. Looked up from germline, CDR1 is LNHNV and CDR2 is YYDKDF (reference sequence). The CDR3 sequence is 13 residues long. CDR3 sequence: CATSSGQGYGYTF. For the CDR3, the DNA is TGTGCCACCAGCAGCGGACAGGGTTATGGCTACACCTTC.

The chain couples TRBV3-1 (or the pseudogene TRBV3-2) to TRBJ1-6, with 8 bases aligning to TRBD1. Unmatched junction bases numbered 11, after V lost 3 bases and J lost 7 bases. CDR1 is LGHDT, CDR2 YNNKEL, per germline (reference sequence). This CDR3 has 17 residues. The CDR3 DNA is TGTGCCAGCAGCCAGATCCCTACGACAGGGGCAAATTCACCCCTCCACTTT. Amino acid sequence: CASSQIPTTGANSPLHF.

CDR3 sequence: CATSLGGPARNEQFF. In DNA form, the CDR3 reads TGTGCCACCAGCCTGGGAGGGCCGGCCAGGAATGAGCAGTTCTTC. The rearrangement joins TRBV15 to TRBJ2-1, with TRBD2 matching 7 bases. CDR1 and CDR2 from the germline V gene are LNHNV and YYDKDF (reference sequence). There are 15 residues in the CDR3. After removal of 5 bases from V and 7 bases from J, the junction contained 11 bases not matched to a gene.

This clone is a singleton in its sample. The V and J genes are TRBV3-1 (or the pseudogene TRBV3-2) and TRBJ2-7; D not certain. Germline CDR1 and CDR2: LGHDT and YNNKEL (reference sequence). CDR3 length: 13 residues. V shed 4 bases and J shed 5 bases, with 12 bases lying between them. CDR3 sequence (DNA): TGTGCCAGCAGCCCCTTGGCCAGTAACGAGCAGTACTTC. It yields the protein CASSPLASNEQYF.

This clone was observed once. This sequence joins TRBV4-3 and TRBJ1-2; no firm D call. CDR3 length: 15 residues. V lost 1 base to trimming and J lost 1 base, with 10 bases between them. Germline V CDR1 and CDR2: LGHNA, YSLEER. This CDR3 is CASSQGLLNNYGYTF. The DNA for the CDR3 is TGCGCCAGCAGCCAAGGACTCCTTAATAACTATGGCTACACCTTC.

CDR3 sequence (DNA): TGTGCCAGCATTCCGTCACAGGGGCTGAACTCACCCCTCCACTTT. Protein product: CASIPSQGLNSPLHF. The chain carries TRBV28 and TRBJ1-6, with TRBD1 matching over 7 bases. Germline V gene data show CDR1 as MDHEN and CDR2 as SYDVKM. V shed 7 bases and J 10 bases; nucleotides not matched to a gene: 13. The CDR3 spans 15 residues.